Listed below are T cell receptor beta chains from one sample, sequenced in a study of cytomegalovirus exposure and HLA in healthy donors. TCRdb's copy holds only in-frame clones and misses some; the assay was immunoSEQ multiplex PCR. Of about 110,000 clones detected, roughly 80% appear once; the ten largest clones hold 3% to 4%. The sequencing input was PBMCs. The receptor set was obtained from a man aged 60 to 75 in good health and CMV-seronegative. Each CDR3 is given with its conserved first and last residue. The order of the fields is clone size, J gene, V gene, D gene, CDR3 DNA, CDR3 protein. A D gene is named only where the DNA matches it firmly. Clone size is not always given. Where it is, it says once, few, many or a class for expanded clones.

.	TRBJ2-2	TRBV5-1	TRBD1	TGCGCCAGCAGCCCGACAGGGGCCCACACCGGGGAGCTGTTTTTT	CASSPTGAHTGELFF
.	TRBJ2-1	TRBV10-3	TRBD1	TGTGCCATCACCAACGGACAGGGAGGCAATGAGCAGTTCTTC	CAITNGQGGNEQFF
.	TRBJ2-1	TRBV9	TRBD2	TGTGCCAGCAGCGTAGTGACTAGCGGGGGGTACAATGAGCAGTTCTTC	CASSVVTSGGYNEQFF
.	TRBJ2-1	TRBV6-5	TRBD1	TGTGCCAGGGGACAGAGCTCCTACAATGAGCAGTTCTTC	CARGQSSYNEQFF
.	TRBJ2-5	TRBV15	TRBD2	TGTGCCACCAGCACAGGATCCACCGGGACTAAGGAGACCCAGTACTTC	CATSTGSTGTKETQYF
.	TRBJ2-5	TRBV27	.	TGTGCCAGCGAGGGTGGGGAGACCCAGTACTTC	CASEGGETQYF
few	TRBJ2-3	TRBV18	TRBD2	TGTGCCAGCTCACCGCAGCGGGGAGCCCCTAGCACAGATACGCAGTATTTT	CASSPQRGAPSTDTQYF
.	TRBJ2-3	TRBV18	.	TGTGCCAGCTCCTCGCTCACTACAGATACGCAGTATTTT	CASSSLTTDTQYF
.	TRBJ1-2	TRBV28	TRBD1	TGTGCCAGCAGTTTCCTGACCGGGACAGGGGTTCGTTGCACCTTC	CASSFLTGTGVRCTF
.	TRBJ2-5	TRBV18	.	TGTGCCAGCTCACTATCTAGACCACAAGAGACCCAGTACTTC	CASSLSRPQETQYF
.	TRBJ2-1	TRBV7-6	.	TGTGCCAGCAGCCCGAGCCCAGGGTCAAACTACAATGAGCAGTTCTTC	CASSPSPGSNYNEQFF
.	TRBJ1-2	TRBV25-1	TRBD1	TGTGCCAGCAAAAACACAGGGGCCATCGGGGGCTACACCTTC	CASKNTGAIGGYTF
.	TRBJ1-2	TRBV15	.	TGTGCCACCAGCAGAGAAGGAGGAGGCTATGGCTACACCTTC	CATSREGGGYGYTF
.	TRBJ2-6	TRBV27	.	TGTGCCAGCAGTTTAGGGCAGGGTACCGGGGCCAACGTCCTGACTTTC	CASSLGQGTGANVLTF
.	TRBJ1-2	TRBV6-7	TRBD1	TGTGCCAGCAGTCCTCGACGGACAGGGGGTGTAGGCTACACCTTC	CASSPRRTGGVGYTF
.	TRBJ1-1	TRBV10-3	.	TGTGCCATCAGTGACCCTCGACAGTCGAACACTGAAGCTTTCTTT	CAISDPRQSNTEAFF
.	TRBJ1-4	TRBV29-1	TRBD1	TGCAGCTCAGTGACAGGGGCAGGGGAAAAACTGTTTTTT	CSSVTGAGEKLFF
few	TRBJ2-7	TRBV5-4	.	TGTGCCAGCAGCGGAGAGGCGAGCTCCTACGAGCAGTACTTC	CASSGEASSYEQYF
.	TRBJ1-1	TRBV30	.	TGTGCCTGGAGTGTACCGGCAGGGAGGGAGAACACTGAAGCTTTCTTT	CAWSVPAGRENTEAFF
few	TRBJ2-3	TRBV5-6	.	TGTGCCAGCAGCTTGGGACAGTCAGATACGCAGTATTTT	CASSLGQSDTQYF
.	TRBJ2-5	TRBV7-2	.	TGTGCCAGCAGCTTAGGGCAGGGGGAGACCCAGTACTTC	CASSLGQGETQYF
once	TRBJ2-5	TRBV4-3	.	TGCGCCAGCAGCCAAGACCCAGGGGCTTCGCAGACCCAGTACTTC	CASSQDPGASQTQYF
few	TRBJ1-5	TRBV4-1	.	TGCGCCAGCAGCCAAGTGGCGGGGGGCTATCAGCCCCAGCATTTT	CASSQVAGGYQPQHF
.	TRBJ1-1	TRBV10-3	.	TGTGCCATCAGAGCCACACTCCGGGGGTTCGGGACTGAAGCTTTCTTT	CAIRATLRGFGTEAFF
.	TRBJ2-5	TRBV30	TRBD1	TGTGCCTGGAGTGTAACAACAGGGGAAGAGACCCAGTACTTC	CAWSVTTGEETQYF
.	TRBJ2-5	TRBV2	.	TGTGCCAGCAGTATTCTCGAGACCCAGTACTTC	CASSILETQYF
.	TRBJ1-1	TRBV7-9	TRBD1	TGTGCCAGCAGCTTAGGGGGTACAGGGGGCGTAGCTTTCTTT	CASSLGGTGGVAFF
.	TRBJ1-2	TRBV7-8	.	TGTGCCAGCAGCAGGGGTTCGATAGACTCCGGGGGCTATGGCTACACCTTC	CASSRGSIDSGGYGYTF
few	TRBJ1-3	TRBV9	.	TGTGCCAGCAGCGTAGAGCCTGGAAACACCATATATTTT	CASSVEPGNTIYF